What follows are 28 T cell receptor beta chains derived from one specimen sequenced in a study of blood T cell repertoires in COVID-19. Profiled with immunoSEQ multiplex PCR; TCRdb holds only in-frame clones, not every one. This table holds about 380,000 clones, around 84% found once. The specimen was peripheral blood. Receptors originate from a human donor with acute or convalescent COVID-19. The donor label of this sample is uncertain.

The chain links TRBV2 to TRBJ1-4; the D gene is possibly TRBD1 (5 bases). Trimming stripped 6 bases from V and 14 bases from J, with 13 bases between. This CDR3 is built from 11 residues. In germline, CDR1 is SNHLY, CDR2 FYNNEI. CDR3 sequence reads: CASREGSGLFF. For the CDR3, the DNA is TGTGCCAGCAGGGAGGGGTCGGGCCTGTTTTTT.

The CDR3 loop is CASSPIGAGNTIYF. In DNA, the CDR3 is TGTGCCAGCTCACCAATCGGAGCTGGAAACACCATATATTTT. This chain joins TRBV18 and TRBJ1-3; D ambiguous. The CDR3 length is 14 residues. Germline-derived CDR1 and CDR2 are KGHSH and LQKENI. The V end was cut by 2 bases, the J end by 2 bases, with 7 bases between.

V usage is TRBV6-5 and J usage is TRBJ1-5; D unclear. The CDR3 has 14 residues. The V and J ends lost 8 bases and 7 bases respectively, with 18 bases between them. Germline V gene sequence: CDR1 MNHEY, CDR2 SVGAGI. Here the CDR3 DNA reads TGTGCCAGCGGGAGCCCAGCCGGGATGCAGCCCCAGCATTTT. It specifies CASGSPAGMQPQHF.

In its sample, this clone was seen a few times. This chain links TRBV7-9 with TRBJ1-4; 8 bases align to TRBD1. Germline CDR1 reads SEHNR; CDR2 reads FQNEAQ (reference sequence). This CDR3 has 15 residues. The trim removed 3 bases at V and 11 bases at J, leaving 11 bases unmatched. This CDR3 reads CASSFVQGVEWKLFF. CDR3 bases: TGTGCCAGCAGCTTCGTACAGGGGGTAGAATGGAAACTGTTTTTT.

This clone was seen just once. This chain links TRBV4-1 with TRBJ2-6; the D gene is possibly TRBD2 (5 bases). Germline V gene sequence: CDR1 MGHRA, CDR2 YSYEKL. CDR3 length equals 17 residues. The V end was cut by 0 bases, the J end by 0 bases, with 9 bases between. The CDR3, as DNA: TGCGCCAGCAGCCAAGATCTGGGGAGCTCTGGGGCCAACGTCCTGACTTTC. Encoded protein: CASSQDLGSSGANVLTF.

V is TRBV7-6 and J is TRBJ2-2, with 9 bases lining up with TRBD2. Germline V lookup: CDR1 SGHVS, CDR2 FNYEAQ. Trimming cost V 1 base and J 2 bases; bases outside gene matches: 5. The CDR3 length is 17 residues. The CDR3 DNA reads TGTGCCAGCAGCTTAGAGTTAGCGGGGGCAAACACCGGGGAGCTGTTTTTT. This translates into CASSLELAGANTGELFF.

This rearrangement joins TRBV13 to TRBJ2-3, with a possible D match to TRBD2 (6 bases). Germline values: CDR1 PRHDT, CDR2 FYEKMQ (reference sequence). The CDR3 covers 14 residues. V was shortened by 1 base and J by 4 bases, with 9 bases between the two germline ends. CDR3 sequence (DNA): TGTGCCAGCAGCTTAGCTAGCGCGCCAGATACGCAGTATTTT. It encodes CASSLASAPDTQYF.

This clone was seen a handful of times. The chain joins TRBV7-8 to TRBJ2-4, with TRBD2 matching over 9 bases. The CDR3 has 15 residues. V lost 7 bases, J lost 6 bases, and 10 bases stayed unmatched. The V gene's germline CDR1 is SGHVS and CDR2 FQNEAQ. The CDR3 DNA follows: TGTGCCAGCAAGAAGGCGGGGGGGCCAGTAAACATTCAGTACTTC. Translated, it gives CASKKAGGPVNIQYF. The entire variable domain, with the rest obtained from reference TRBV7-8 and TRBJ2-4, is as follows: GAGVSQSPRYKVAKRGQDVALRCDPISGHVSLFWYQQALGQGPEFLTYFQNEAQLDKSGLPSDRFFAERPEGSVSTLKIQRTQQEDSAVYLCASKKAGGPVNIQYFGAGTRLSVL.

This chain joins TRBV11-2 and TRBJ2-2, with D perhaps TRBD1 (6 bases). The V gene's germline CDR1 is SGHAT and CDR2 FQNNGV. The ends were cut back, 11 bases at V and 1 base at J, with 17 bases in the middle. The CDR3 is made up of 15 amino acids. The DNA for the CDR3 is TGTGCCGGGGGCCCGGGGATAGGGAACACCGGGGAGCTGTTTTTT. Protein: CAGGPGIGNTGELFF.

The chain uses TRBV2 and TRBJ1-6; weak D call: TRBD1 (5 bases). The V gene lost 6 bases and the J gene lost 1 base, with 7 bases spanning the gap. Germline CDR1 reads SNHLY; CDR2 reads FYNNEI. This CDR3 spans 14 amino acids. The CDR3 DNA is TGTGCCAGCAGGGAGGGGTCCTATAATTCACCCCTCCACTTT. This translates into CASREGSYNSPLHF.

The J gene is TRBJ1-2, the V gene TRBV12-3 or TRBV12-4; D is possibly TRBD1 (6 bases). Between the trimmed V and J ends, which lost 11 bases and 3 bases, there was a span of 13 bases. The length of the CDR3 is 12 residues. The CDR3 loop reads CASRDMDYGYTF. DNA for the CDR3: TGTGCCTCCCGGGACATGGACTATGGCTACACCTTC.

The chain couples TRBV7-6 to TRBJ2-1; 9 bases are a match to TRBD1. Germline assignment: CDR1 SGHVS and CDR2 FNYEAQ. The CDR3 sequence is 16 residues long. Trimming at V came to 2 bases and at J to 8 bases, leaving 10 bases not matched to a gene. DNA of the CDR3: TGTGCCAGCAGCTTAATCCCCGGACAGGGGATACATGAGCAGTTCTTC. Its translation is CASSLIPGQGIHEQFF.

The chain joins TRBV19 to TRBJ1-2; tentative D call: TRBD1 (6 bases). The CDR3 extends over 14 amino acids. The germline gives CDR1 LNHDA, CDR2 SQIVND (reference sequence). Trimming removed 6 bases from V and 4 bases from J, with 15 bases in between. DNA of the CDR3: TGTGCCAGTAGCCGGGCAGGGGTCGGCTATGGCTACACCTTC. Its translation: CASSRAGVGYGYTF. The entire variable domain, with the rest obtained from reference TRBV19 and TRBJ1-2, is as follows: DGGITQSPKYLFRKEGQNVTLSCEQNLNHDAMYWYRQDPGQGLRLIYYSQIVNDFQKGDIAEGYSVSREKKESFPLTVTSAQKNPTAFYLCASSRAGVGYGYTFGSGTRLTVV.

This clone was detected once. The chain links TRBV19 to TRBJ1-3; weak D call: TRBD1 (6 bases). Germline loops: CDR1 LNHDA, CDR2 SQIVND (reference sequence). V was pared by 8 bases and J by 2 bases, with 13 bases between. This CDR3 is 14 amino acids long. The CDR3 reads CASGWGRAGNTIYF. The CDR3 DNA sequence: TGTGCCAGTGGATGGGGGCGCGCTGGAAACACCATATATTTT. The entire variable domain, with the rest obtained from reference TRBV19 and TRBJ1-3, is as follows: DGGITQSPKYLFRKEGQNVTLSCEQNLNHDAMYWYRQDPGQGLRLIYYSQIVNDFQKGDIAEGYSVSREKKESFPLTVTSAQKNPTAFYLCASGWGRAGNTIYFGEGSWLTVV.

Turning to this clone: This same CDR3 is encoded by further DNA sequences in the sample. The chain uses TRBV3-1 (or the pseudogene TRBV3-2) and TRBJ1-5; D remains unclear. The V end lost 1 base, the J end lost 7 bases, and 8 bases lay between the germline ends. The germline V gene encodes CDR1 LGHDT and CDR2 YNNKEL (reference sequence). The CDR3 spans 13 residues. The CDR3 spells CASSQGQAQPQHF. The CDR3 DNA sequence: TGTGCCAGCAGCCAAGGGCAGGCACAGCCCCAGCATTTT.

The rearrangement links TRBV18 to TRBJ2-3, with TRBD2 identical over 7 bases. Germline values: CDR1 KGHSH, CDR2 LQKENI. This CDR3 region has 16 residues. V was clipped by 1 base and J by 1 base; unmatched bases: 5. The chain's CDR3 is CASSPRMGGGTDTQYF. The CDR3 DNA follows: TGTGCCAGCTCACCACGAATGGGGGGGGGCACAGATACGCAGTATTTT. The variable domain in full, with the rest retrieved from reference TRBV18 and TRBJ2-3, is NAGVMQNPRHLVRRRGQEARLRCSPMKGHSHVYWYRQLPEEGLKFMVYLQKENIIDESGMPKERFSAEFPKEGPSILRIQQVVRGDSAAYFCASSPRMGGGTDTQYFGPGTRLTVL.

The chain is built from TRBV2 and TRBJ2-7, with D tentatively TRBD1 (5 bases). The V end lost 6 bases, the J end lost 8 bases, and 17 bases lay between the germline ends. This CDR3 has 13 residues. The germline V gene has CDR1 SNHLY and CDR2 FYNNEI. The CDR3, as DNA: TGTGCCAGCAGAGGAGAACAGGTGGGCAAGCAGTACTTC. Translation gives CASRGEQVGKQYF.

The sample holds a few counts of this clone. The rearrangement uses TRBV30 and TRBJ1-3, with D possibly being TRBD1 (5 bases). Trimming removed 4 bases at V and 2 bases at J, with 9 bases between. Germline CDR1 reads GTSNPN; CDR2 reads SVGIG (reference sequence). The CDR3 runs to 13 residues. CDR3 DNA sequence: TGTGCCTGGAACGGGGGACCTGGAAACACCATATATTTT. Translated, it gives CAWNGGPGNTIYF.

This rearrangement joins TRBV5-1 to TRBJ2-3, with 9 bases that match TRBD1. From germline, CDR1 is SGHRS and CDR2 YFSETQ. CDR3 length equals 15 residues. V was pared by 3 bases and J by 2 bases, with 4 bases of the junction left unmatched. The CDR3 sequence is CASSSRTGDTDTQYF. CDR3 coding DNA: TGCGCCAGCAGCTCCCGGACAGGGGACACAGATACGCAGTATTTT.

The J gene is TRBJ1-2, the V gene TRBV28, with 8 bases lining up with TRBD1. The ends lost 5 bases at V and 4 bases at J; junction bases unmatched: 6. This CDR3 contains 14 residues. Germline V gene sequence: CDR1 MDHEN, CDR2 SYDVKM. CDR3 nucleotides: TGTGCCAGCAGTCTCGGACAGGGTCCCTATGGCTACACCTTC. It specifies CASSLGQGPYGYTF.

CDR3 nucleotide sequence: TGTGCCAGCTCACCACAGAAACAGAACACTGAAGCTTTCTTT. This encodes CASSPQKQNTEAFF. The genes are TRBV18 and TRBJ1-1, with no clear D. The CDR3 contains 14 residues. Trimming removed 1 base from V and 1 base from J, with 7 bases in between. Germline-derived CDR1 and CDR2 are KGHSH and LQKENI.

The rearrangement links TRBV5-5 to TRBJ2-3; D might be TRBD2 (6 bases). In germline, CDR1 is SGHKS, CDR2 YYEKEE (reference sequence). Trimming shortened V by 0 bases and J by 1 base, and 12 bases separated the two germline ends. This CDR3 spans 16 amino acids. The CDR3 coding sequence is TGTGCCAGCAGCTTGGAACCGGGACTGCGCACAGATACGCAGTATTTT. It encodes CASSLEPGLRTDTQYF.

The rearrangement joins TRBV12-3 or TRBV12-4 to TRBJ1-2; 11 bases line up with TRBD1. J gave up 8 bases and V 5 bases, and 4 bases lay outside the gene matches. CDR3 length: 13 residues. CDR3 sequence (DNA): TGTGCCAGCAGTGAGGGACAGGGGGTAGGCTACACCTTC. It translates to CASSEGQGVGYTF.

The chain is built from TRBV19 and TRBJ1-5, with 9 bases matching TRBD1. CDR1 is LNHDA and CDR2 is SQIVND in the germline V gene (reference sequence). The CDR3 runs 17 residues. Trimming at V came to 3 bases and at J to 0 bases, leaving 6 bases not matched to a gene. The CDR3 nucleotides read TGTGCCAGTAGTATGCGGGCGACAGGGGGTAGCAATCAGCCCCAGCATTTT. Protein: CASSMRATGGSNQPQHF.

This clone has only a few counts. The chain joins TRBV6-5 to TRBJ1-2, with D hard to call. Germline V gene sequence: CDR1 MNHEY, CDR2 SVGAGI. The CDR3 has 15 residues. Trimming took off 0 bases at V and 4 bases at J, with 12 bases between the two ends. As DNA, the CDR3 is TGTGCCAGCAGTTACTCGAGTTTCACGGGCTATGGCTACACCTTC. This encodes CASSYSSFTGYGYTF.

This sequence joins TRBV2 and TRBJ2-5, with TRBD2 matching over 10 bases. CDR1 and CDR2 from the germline V gene are SNHLY and FYNNEI. CDR3 length: 14 residues. The V segment lost 7 bases and the J segment 2 bases; nucleotides outside the gene matches: 4. This CDR3 reads CASKLAGVQETQYF. As DNA, the CDR3 is TGTGCCAGCAAGCTAGCGGGGGTGCAAGAGACCCAGTACTTC. Based on the CDR3 plus reference TRBV2 and TRBJ2-5, the full variable domain is EPEVTQTPSHQVTQMGQEVILRCVPISNHLYFYWYRQILGQKVEFLVSFYNNEISEKSEIFDDQFSVERPDGSNFTLKIRSTKLEDSAMYFCASKLAGVQETQYFGPGTRLLVL.

This clone was seen only a few times. V and J are TRBV7-9 and TRBJ2-1; a weak D match, TRBD2 (6 bases). Trimming took 5 bases from V and 5 from J, leaving 16 bases between them. The CDR3 totals 15 residues. Per the germline V gene, CDR1 is SEHNR and CDR2 is FQNEAQ (reference sequence). In nucleotides, the CDR3 is TGTGCCAGCAGCCTTCGGGAGTATAGTAACAATGAGCAGTTCTTC. Amino acid sequence: CASSLREYSNNEQFF.

The chain recombines TRBV3-1 (or the pseudogene TRBV3-2) with TRBJ2-6; D call uncertain. V was cut by 0 bases and J by 7 bases, with 4 bases left in between. Germline assignment: CDR1 LGHDT and CDR2 YNNKEL (reference sequence). The CDR3 extends over 13 amino acids. The CDR3 sequence is CASSQEAANVLTF. For the CDR3, the DNA is TGTGCCAGCAGCCAAGAAGCCGCCAACGTCCTGACTTTC.